Following are 18 T cell receptor beta chains from one sample sequenced in a study of blood T cell repertoires in COVID-19. Repertoires were generated with immunoSEQ multiplex PCR, while TCRdb's copy carries only in-frame clones and drops some. The data hold more than 200,000 clones, with about nine tenths observed a single time. The source material was PBMCs or T cells enriched from blood (not recorded which). The receptors originated from a woman under 40 with acute COVID-19.

This chain uses TRBV28 with TRBJ1-1; D remains ambiguous. The germline V gene encodes CDR1 MDHEN and CDR2 SYDVKM. CDR3 size: 12 residues. Trimming removed 3 bases from V and 7 bases from J, with 9 bases in between. Written as DNA, the CDR3 is TGTGCCAGCAGTTTCGGCAGGCTTGAAGCTTTCTTT. It translates to CASSFGRLEAFF.

The V and J genes are TRBV4-1 and TRBJ1-2, with a possible D match to TRBD1 (5 bases). Trimming left V 2 bases short and J 5 bases short, with 18 bases between. This CDR3 contains 16 residues. Per the germline V gene, CDR1 is MGHRA and CDR2 is YSYEKL. CDR3 coding DNA: TGCGCCAGCAGCCAATCTACAGGCCCGGGGGGGTATGGCTACACCTTC. It codes for CASSQSTGPGGYGYTF.

The chain uses TRBV9 and TRBJ1-2, with D unresolved. Germline V gene lookup returns CDR1 SGDLS and CDR2 YYNGEE. V was clipped by 8 bases and J by 4 bases, with 21 bases between them. This CDR3 is 15 amino acids long. CDR3 sequence (DNA): TGTGCCAGATATACCTACACAGTAATTCCCTATGGCTACACCTTC. Translated: CARYTYTVIPYGYTF.

CDR3 loop: CASSLAAANTEAFF. The CDR3 nucleotides are TGCGCCAGCAGCTTGGCCGCGGCGAACACTGAAGCTTTCTTT. This sequence joins TRBV5-1 and TRBJ1-1; D unclear. The V gene lost 0 bases and the J gene lost 1 base, with 7 bases spanning the gap. Germline values: CDR1 SGHRS, CDR2 YFSETQ. This CDR3 is built from 14 residues.

V and J are TRBV21-1 and TRBJ2-7; whether TRBD2, the table's D call, matches the DNA was not checked. TRBV21-1 is an annotated pseudogene. The CDR3 loop spans 16 amino acids. DNA of the CDR3: TGTGCCAGCAGCAAAACACCCTCCCCGGGAGACGTCGAGCAGTACTTC. Its protein product is CASSKTPSPGDVEQYF.

This chain joins TRBV3-1 (or the pseudogene TRBV3-2) and TRBJ2-1, with TRBD2 matching over 7 bases. In germline, CDR1 is LGHDT, CDR2 YNNKEL (reference sequence). Trimming cost V 1 base and J 7 bases; bases outside gene matches: 7. This CDR3 region has 15 residues. The CDR3 loop is CASSQGGRAVNEQFF. The CDR3 DNA sequence: TGTGCCAGCAGCCAAGGTGGGAGGGCCGTGAATGAGCAGTTCTTC.

This clone was counted a few times. The chain's CDR3 is CASSSGTSYTGELFF. The CDR3, as DNA: TGTGCCAGCAGCTCCGGGACTAGCTACACCGGGGAGCTGTTTTTT. V and J are TRBV2 and TRBJ2-2; 9 positions agree with TRBD2. The CDR3 spans 15 residues. The germline CDR1 and CDR2 sequences are SNHLY and FYNNEI. V shed 6 bases, J shed 3 bases, and the junction held 5 bases outside the gene matches.

This clone was detected a few times. The V gene is TRBV18, the J gene TRBJ1-1, with a tentative D call TRBD1 (5 bases). The CDR3 length is 16 residues. Trimming took off 3 bases at V and 3 bases at J, with 17 bases between the two ends. Germline CDR1 is KGHSH and CDR2 is LQKENI. The CDR3 sequence is CASSPSTRVDDTEAFF. CDR3 nucleotides: TGTGCCAGCTCACCTTCAACCAGGGTTGACGACACTGAAGCTTTCTTT. Full variable domain (rest looked up from reference TRBV18 and TRBJ1-1): NAGVMQNPRHLVRRRGQEARLRCSPMKGHSHVYWYRQLPEEGLKFMVYLQKENIIDESGMPKERFSAEFPKEGPSILRIQQVVRGDSAAYFCASSPSTRVDDTEAFFGQGTRLTVV.

V usage is TRBV28 and J usage is TRBJ2-3; 9 bases are a match to TRBD2. CDR3 length equals 14 residues. CDR1 and CDR2 (germline): MDHEN, SYDVKM. V lost 4 bases, J lost 2 bases, and 1 base stayed unmatched. DNA for the CDR3: TGTGCCAGCAGTTGGACTAGCGCCACAGATACGCAGTATTTT. Translation gives CASSWTSATDTQYF.

This clone was seen a few times. This chain links TRBV12-5 with TRBJ2-1, with 14 bases that match TRBD2. Germline CDR1 LGHNT, CDR2 FRNRAP. The CDR3 extends over 18 amino acids. The V gene end was trimmed by 5 bases and the J gene end by 7 bases; junction bases not matched to a gene: 13. The DNA of the CDR3 is TGTGCTAGTGGTCCTCGCACCCAGACTAGCGGGAGGGGGAATGAGCAGTTCTTC. As protein: CASGPRTQTSGRGNEQFF.

The chain has TRBV7-9 and TRBJ2-7; TRBD2 might be the D (7 bases). The germline gives CDR1 SEHNR, CDR2 FQNEAQ (reference sequence). The CDR3 is 15 amino acids. Trimming stripped 8 bases from V and 2 bases from J, with 19 bases between. CDR3 region: CASEGGGERPYEQYF. The DNA of the CDR3 is TGTGCCAGCGAGGGAGGGGGGGAGCGGCCCTACGAGCAGTACTTC.

The chain combines TRBV30 with TRBJ1-1; D might be TRBD1 (5 bases). The germline V gene encodes CDR1 GTSNPN and CDR2 SVGIG (reference sequence). This CDR3 is 12 amino acids long. With 0 bases removed from V and 9 bases from J, the gap between germline ends came to 11 bases. CDR3 protein: CAWSVGAGKAFF. CDR3 coding DNA: TGTGCCTGGAGTGTTGGGGCAGGGAAAGCTTTCTTT.

This chain joins TRBV27 and TRBJ1-4, with 9 bases fitting TRBD1. The CDR3 is 14 amino acids. The germline V gene encodes CDR1 MNHEY and CDR2 SMNVEV (reference sequence). The V and J ends lost 7 bases and 5 bases, in that order; junction bases with no gene match: 5. CDR3: CASKIQGANEKLFF. Written as DNA, the CDR3 is TGTGCCAGCAAGATACAGGGGGCAAATGAAAAACTGTTTTTT.

This clone has just a few counts. The CDR3 nucleotides are TGTGCCTCTACGCCCCTAGCGGGATCGAACACCGGGGAGCTGTTTTTT. Encoded protein: CASTPLAGSNTGELFF. The chain employs TRBV10-3 and TRBJ2-2; 9 positions agree with TRBD2. This CDR3 contains 16 residues. V was pared by 11 bases and J by 0 bases, with 10 bases of the junction left unmatched. Germline lookup yields CDR1 ENHRY and CDR2 SYGVKD.

The V gene is TRBV7-3, the J gene TRBJ2-3; the D gene is possibly TRBD2 (6 bases). This CDR3 comprises 14 residues. Trimming took 1 base from V and 6 from J, leaving 11 bases between them. Germline CDR1 is SGHTA and CDR2 is FQGTGA. CDR3 sequence (DNA): TGTGCCAGCAGCTTAAATGCGGGGTTCGATACGCAGTATTTT. Protein sequence: CASSLNAGFDTQYF.

This clone appeared a few times. This chain uses TRBV27 with TRBJ1-1; 7 nucleotides agree with TRBD1. This CDR3 comprises 15 residues. V lost 3 bases, J lost 1 base, and 5 bases stayed unmatched. In germline, CDR1 is MNHEY, CDR2 SMNVEV (reference sequence). Here the CDR3 reads CASSFQGGRNTEAFF. The CDR3 region has the DNA TGTGCCAGCAGTTTCCAGGGGGGAAGGAACACTGAAGCTTTCTTT.

The chain employs TRBV7-9 and TRBJ2-2, with TRBD1 matching over 9 bases. CDR3 length: 16 amino acids. Germline CDR1 is SEHNR and CDR2 is FQNEAQ (reference sequence). V was clipped by 1 base and J by 5 bases; unmatched bases: 5. The CDR3 nucleotides read TGTGCCAGCAGCTTAGTCCCACAGGGGGCAACCGGGGAGCTGTTTTTT. This sequence encodes CASSLVPQGATGELFF.

This chain uses TRBV5-1 with TRBJ1-5; D may be TRBD1 (5 bases). V lost 5 bases and J 3 bases, leaving 9 bases between the germline ends. Germline V gene data show CDR1 as SGHRS and CDR2 as YFSETQ. This CDR3 contains 13 residues. The DNA of the CDR3 is TGCGCCAGCAGAAGGGGCCTCAATCAGCCCCAGCATTTT. Its protein is CASRRGLNQPQHF.